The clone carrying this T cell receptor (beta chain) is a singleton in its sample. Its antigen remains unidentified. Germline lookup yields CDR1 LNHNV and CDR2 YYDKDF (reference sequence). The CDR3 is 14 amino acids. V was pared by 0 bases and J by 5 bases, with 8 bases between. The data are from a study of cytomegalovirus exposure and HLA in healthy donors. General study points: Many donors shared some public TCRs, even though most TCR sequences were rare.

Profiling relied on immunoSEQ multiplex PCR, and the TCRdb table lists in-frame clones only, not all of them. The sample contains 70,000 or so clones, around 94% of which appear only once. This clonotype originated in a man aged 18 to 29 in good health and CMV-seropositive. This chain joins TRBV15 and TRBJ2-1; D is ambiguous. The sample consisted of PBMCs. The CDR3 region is CATSRDRDHNEQFF. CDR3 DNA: TGTGCCACCAGCAGAGATCGCGATCACAATGAGCAGTTCTTC.